This T cell receptor beta chain was sequenced in a study of blood T cell repertoires in COVID-19. About the study: PBMCs, B-cell-depleted T cells, or T cells were the source of the cDNA or gDNA that made up the material.

V was pared by 2 bases and J by 0 bases, with 10 bases between. CDR1 and CDR2 from the germline V gene are MDHEN and SYDVKM. This CDR3 spans 15 amino acids. Seattle cases were enrolled at active infection and followed longitudinally. Authors' methods: Reference gene primers were amplified, and this amplification served to estimate nucleated cell counts. Some clones are missing from TCRdb's copy, which holds only in-frame ones; the method was immunoSEQ multiplex PCR. V and J calls and clone size are copied from that table; D and trimming were computed from the DNA. The sample yields fewer than 250,000 clones, approximately 85% seen once.

The sequence came from a woman of 80 years or more with COVID-19, enrolled during active disease. The V gene is TRBV28, the J gene TRBJ1-1; a weak D match, TRBD1 (6 bases). The sample comprised peripheral blood. The CDR3 nucleotides read TGTGCCAGCAGTTTAAAACCAGGGGTGAACACTGAAGCTTTCTTT. Translating it yields CASSLKPGVNTEAFF.